One sample yielded the 15 T cell receptor beta chains listed below, sequenced in a study of blood T cell repertoires in COVID-19. Clones were read by immunoSEQ multiplex PCR, and TCRdb kept only the in-frame ones, dropping some. In the table there are 180,000 or so clones, approximately 82% of which are singletons. Sequencing input: PBMCs or T cells enriched from blood (not recorded which). These receptors were obtained from a man in his fifties or sixties who had recovered from COVID-19.

The chain carries TRBV5-1 and TRBJ1-5; no reliable D call. The CDR3 loop spans 13 amino acids. V gave up 4 bases and J gave up 3 bases, with 8 bases separating them. The germline V gene has CDR1 SGHRS and CDR2 YFSETQ. The CDR3 spells CASSLGLNQPQHF. DNA for the CDR3: TGCGCCAGCAGCCTAGGACTCAATCAGCCCCAGCATTTT.

V usage is TRBV7-9 and J usage is TRBJ1-3, with D unresolved. The CDR3 totals 14 residues. V dropped 3 bases and J dropped 3 bases, with 9 bases sitting between them. Germline-derived CDR1 and CDR2 are SEHNR and FQNEAQ (reference sequence). The CDR3 reads CASSFGELGNTIYF. DNA of the CDR3: TGTGCCAGCAGCTTCGGGGAACTTGGAAACACCATATATTTT. Using reference TRBV7-9 and TRBJ1-3 for the parts outside the CDR3, the full variable domain is DTGVSQNPRHKITKRGQNVTFRCDPISEHNRLYWYRQTLGQGPEFLTYFQNEAQLEKSRLLSDRFSAERPKGSFSTLEIQRTEQGDSAMYLCASSFGELGNTIYFGEGSWLTVV.

This clone was found once. This sequence joins TRBV5-5 and TRBJ1-2; 9 bases agree with TRBD1. With 3 bases clipped from V and 3 bases from J, the junction kept 3 bases outside the gene matches. The length of the CDR3 is 14 residues. CDR1 is SGHKS, CDR2 YYEKEE, per germline (reference sequence). CDR3 amino acids: CASSSRDRDYGYTF. CDR3 DNA sequence: TGTGCCAGCAGCTCCCGGGACAGGGACTATGGCTACACCTTC.

The rearrangement links TRBV3-1 (or the pseudogene TRBV3-2) to TRBJ1-1; TRBD1 might be the D (6 bases). Deletions cut 4 bases from V and 1 base from J, with 10 bases between. The germline V gene has CDR1 LGHDT and CDR2 YNNKEL (reference sequence). CDR3 length: 14 amino acids. CDR3 loop: CASSLSDRNTEAFF. As DNA, the CDR3 is TGTGCCAGCAGCCTTTCGGACAGGAACACTGAAGCTTTCTTT.

The CDR3 spells CASSVTYEQYF. The CDR3 DNA is TGTGCCAGCAGTGTGACTTACGAGCAGTACTTC. The chain carries TRBV28 and TRBJ2-7; D gene unclear. The CDR3 is 11 residues long. V lost 5 bases, J lost 4 bases, and 6 bases lay in between. Germline values: CDR1 MDHEN, CDR2 SYDVKM.

The V call is TRBV7-9, the J call TRBJ2-5; 10 positions match TRBD1. Germline CDR1 SEHNR, CDR2 FQNEAQ (reference sequence). J lost 5 bases, V lost 1 base, and 4 bases had no gene match. CDR3 length equals 15 residues. The CDR3 sequence: CASSLGDRGVETQYF. The CDR3 DNA follows: TGTGCCAGCAGCTTAGGGGACAGGGGTGTTGAGACCCAGTACTTC.

This clone was seen a single time. The J gene is TRBJ2-7, the V gene TRBV20-1, with D unresolved. Trimming removed 6 bases at V and 4 bases at J, with 10 bases between. Per germline, CDR1 DFQATT and CDR2 SNEGSKA (reference sequence). The CDR3 consists of 11 residues. CDR3 sequence (DNA): TGCAGTGCCACGGGTCCATACGAGCAGTACTTC. Its protein is CSATGPYEQYF.

This clone was recorded a few times. The chain has TRBV3-1 (or the pseudogene TRBV3-2) and TRBJ2-7, with D possibly TRBD2 on 5 matching bases. The V end lost 1 base, the J end lost 4 bases, and 20 bases lay between the germline ends. CDR3 length equals 17 residues. Germline V lookup: CDR1 LGHDT, CDR2 YNNKEL (reference sequence). CDR3 region: CASSQARGFPRRYEQYF. The CDR3 DNA reads TGTGCCAGCAGCCAAGCACGCGGTTTTCCTAGGAGGTACGAGCAGTACTTC.

This chain uses TRBV27 with TRBJ1-6, with 9 bases lining up with TRBD1. The CDR3 is 15 amino acids. The V and J ends lost 3 bases and 9 bases, in that order; junction bases with no gene match: 6. Germline assignment: CDR1 MNHEY and CDR2 SMNVEV (reference sequence). The CDR3 sequence is CASSFGGQGISPLHF. Written as DNA, the CDR3 is TGTGCCAGCAGTTTCGGGGGACAGGGAATTTCACCCCTCCACTTT.

The V and J genes are TRBV9 and TRBJ2-1, with TRBD2 matching 7 bases. Trimming took 4 bases from V and 0 from J; bases not matched to a gene: 7. Germline assignment: CDR1 SGDLS and CDR2 YYNGEE. CDR3 size: 16 residues. The CDR3 spells CASSSVAGSSYNEQFF. As DNA, the CDR3 is TGTGCCAGCAGCTCGGTAGCGGGTAGCTCCTACAATGAGCAGTTCTTC.

J is TRBJ2-2 and V is TRBV7-3; tentative D call: TRBD2 (6 bases). V shed 5 bases and J shed 4 bases, with 17 bases lying between them. This CDR3 contains 16 residues. Looked up from germline, CDR1 is SGHTA and CDR2 is FQGTGA. Here the CDR3 reads CASSPNDSGATGELFF. As DNA, the CDR3 is TGTGCCAGCAGCCCCAACGACTCGGGAGCCACCGGGGAGCTGTTTTTT. The whole variable domain, remainder taken from reference TRBV7-3 and TRBJ2-2, is GAGVSQTPSNKVTEKGKYVELRCDPISGHTALYWYRQSLGQGPEFLIYFQGTGAADDSGLPNDRFFAVRPEGSVSTLKIQRTERGDSAVYLCASSPNDSGATGELFFGEGSRLTVL.

The rearrangement links TRBV3-1 (or the pseudogene TRBV3-2) to TRBJ1-5; TRBD1 is a possible D gene (5 bases). CDR3 length equals 17 residues. Trimming took off 1 base at V and 1 base at J, with 14 bases between the two ends. CDR1 is LGHDT and CDR2 is YNNKEL in the germline V gene (reference sequence). CDR3 in DNA: TGTGCCAGCAGCCAAGGATTGCAGGGTATAAGCAATCAGCCCCAGCATTTT. Translated, it gives CASSQGLQGISNQPQHF.

The chain uses TRBV4-2 and TRBJ1-4; D is ambiguous. V was pared by 0 bases and J by 2 bases, with 10 bases between. CDR1 and CDR2 (germline): LGHNA, YNFKEQ. The CDR3 totals 16 residues. CDR3 residues: CASSQDPTHTNEKLFF. The CDR3 region has the DNA TGTGCCAGCAGCCAAGATCCCACTCACACTAATGAAAAACTGTTTTTT.

The chain carries TRBV9 and TRBJ2-5; tentative D call: TRBD2 (6 bases). CDR3 size: 13 residues. Trimming removed 3 bases at V and 5 bases at J, with 11 bases between. Germline loops: CDR1 SGDLS, CDR2 YYNGEE. The CDR3 sequence is CASSGAGRETQYF. The CDR3 nucleotides are TGTGCCAGCAGCGGTGCGGGACGGGAGACCCAGTACTTC.

The chain couples TRBV5-1 to TRBJ2-7; maybe TRBD1 (6 bases). Germline V gives CDR1 SGHRS, CDR2 YFSETQ. CDR3 length equals 11 residues. Trimming took 0 bases from V and 9 from J, leaving 7 bases between them. The CDR3 loop is CASSLEGVQYF. DNA of the CDR3: TGCGCCAGCAGCTTGGAGGGGGTGCAGTACTTC.